The 8 T cell receptor beta chains given below trace back to one sample, sequenced in a study of T cell responses to AZD1222 COVID-19 vaccine. The table came from immunoSEQ multiplex PCR; TCRdb's copy has only in-frame clones and leaves some out. The data hold roughly 97,000 clones, with 93% observed a single time. This specimen consisted of peripheral blood, obtained on day 0 of AZD1222 vaccination. Receptors originate from an adult in good health.

The V call is TRBV4-2, the J call TRBJ1-3; 8 bases agree with TRBD1. The germline gives CDR1 LGHNA, CDR2 YNFKEQ. V lost 1 base and J lost 4; bases outside the gene matches: 6. The length of the CDR3 is 16 residues. The CDR3 DNA is TGTGCCAGCAGCCAAGCCTCGGACAGGGTAGGAAACACCATATATTTT. It encodes CASSQASDRVGNTIYF.

J is TRBJ2-2 and V is TRBV5-8, with D unclear. Germline CDR1 SGHTS, CDR2 YDEGEE. CDR3 length equals 16 residues. Trimming took off 2 bases at V and 7 bases at J, with 18 bases between the two ends. The CDR3 nucleotides read TGTGCCAGCAGCTTCCCCGAAATGGGTTCGGTCGGGGAGCTGTTTTTT. It specifies CASSFPEMGSVGELFF.

The chain employs TRBV6-2 or TRBV6-3 and TRBJ1-6, with 7 nucleotides matching TRBD1. This CDR3 is built from 15 residues. Germline V gene sequence: CDR1 MNHEY, CDR2 SVGEGT. V lost 2 bases, J lost 10 bases, and 8 bases stayed unmatched. The DNA of the CDR3 is TGTGCCAGCAGTTACGGGACAGTTTTTTGGTCACCCCTCCACTTT. It is translated as CASSYGTVFWSPLHF.

This chain links TRBV19 with TRBJ2-3; 10 positions match TRBD2. The CDR3 has 16 amino acids. The J segment lost 4 bases and the V segment lost 6 bases, leaving 10 bases of the junction unmatched. Germline CDR1 and CDR2: LNHDA and SQIVND (reference sequence). This chain's CDR3 is CASSKGSGRGADTQYF. The CDR3 region has the DNA TGTGCCAGTAGCAAGGGAAGCGGGAGGGGCGCAGATACGCAGTATTTT. The entire variable domain, with the rest obtained from reference TRBV19 and TRBJ2-3, is as follows: DGGITQSPKYLFRKEGQNVTLSCEQNLNHDAMYWYRQDPGQGLRLIYYSQIVNDFQKGDIAEGYSVSREKKESFPLTVTSAQKNPTAFYLCASSKGSGRGADTQYFGPGTRLTVL.

This clone was counted between two and nine times. The rearrangement links TRBV6-4 to TRBJ2-6, with D possibly called TRBD1 or TRBD2 (5 bases each). CDR1 and CDR2 from the germline V gene are MRHNA and SNTAGT. Trimming removed 4 bases at V and 2 bases at J, with 9 bases between. The CDR3 is 15 residues long. The CDR3 loop reads CASSATGPGANVLTF. CDR3 in DNA: TGTGCCAGCAGTGCCACGGGGCCTGGGGCCAACGTCCTGACTTTC.

J is TRBJ1-2 and V is TRBV5-1; 11 bases are a match to TRBD1. Germline lookup yields CDR1 SGHRS and CDR2 YFSETQ. CDR3 length: 16 amino acids. The ends lost 0 bases at V and 4 bases at J; junction bases unmatched: 5. The CDR3 sequence is CASSLGGTGGSYGYTF. In nucleotides, the CDR3 is TGCGCCAGCAGCTTGGGCGGGACAGGGGGGAGCTATGGCTACACCTTC.

The chain couples TRBV28 to TRBJ2-4, with 8 bases fitting TRBD1. Trimming at V came to 2 bases and at J to 0 bases, leaving 9 bases not matched to a gene. CDR3 length: 18 amino acids. Germline V gives CDR1 MDHEN, CDR2 SYDVKM. The CDR3 bases are TGTGCCAGCAGTTTACCACTAAGACAGGGGATAGCCAAAAACATTCAGTACTTC. Translation gives CASSLPLRQGIAKNIQYF.

V gene TRBV5-6 combines with J gene TRBJ2-1; 8 positions match TRBD2. The CDR3 length is 15 residues. Germline-derived CDR1 and CDR2 are SGHDT and YYEEEE. Unmatched junction bases numbered 10, after V lost 3 bases and J lost 8 bases. The CDR3 sequence: CASSSAGGLSDEQFF. The CDR3 DNA reads TGTGCCAGCAGCTCGGCGGGAGGCCTCTCGGATGAGCAGTTCTTC.